The rows below give T cell receptor gamma chains drawn from one sample of a study of Vδ1+ human thymocytes. TCRdb reanalysed the multiplex PCR reads with CATT. The sample consists of 35,000 or so gamma-chain clones, just over 20% of them appearing once. The sample consisted of Vdelta1+ gamma-delta thymocytes from the thymus. The receptors here all came from a girl under three years old who had congenital heart surgery. The conserved cysteine and the conserved F or W are not part of the CDR3 here. The order of the fields is V gene, CDR3 protein.

TRGV2	ATWDGLSASDWIKT
TRGV5	ATWDRPRYTVWKL
TRGV4	ATWALELGKKIKV
TRGV9	ALWLKKL
TRGV2	ATWDGASKKL
TRGV3	ATWDRLHYKKL
TRGV8	ATWDTQGYKKL
TRGV2	ATWDGPRIEKL
TRGV3	ATWDSLYYKKL
TRGV3	ATWDRRRNCGSDWIKT
TRGV2	ATWDGLKGGSSDWIKT
TRGV9	ALWEVGSSDWIKT
TRGV9	ALWEVGEKL
TRGV4	ATWDGLRDWIKT
TRGV2	ATWDGKVGYKKL
TRGV8	ATWAGGKKL
TRGV4	ATWDVRYKKL
TRGV9	ALWEVQIRKKL
TRGV3	ATWDRPPNYYKKL
TRGV5	ATWDCTDYKKL
TRGV3	ATWDRLDYYKKL
TRGV4	ATWGNYYKKL
TRGV3	ATWDQLYYKKL
TRGV2	ATWDVDYYKKL
TRGV8	ATWDILNYKKL
TRGV8	ATWAPDYYKKL
TRGV4	ATWDDLPYYKKL
TRGV8	ATWDMAKL
TRGV2	ATWDGPLYYKKL
TRGV9	ALWEVGYYYKKL
TRGV4	ATPMRYKKL